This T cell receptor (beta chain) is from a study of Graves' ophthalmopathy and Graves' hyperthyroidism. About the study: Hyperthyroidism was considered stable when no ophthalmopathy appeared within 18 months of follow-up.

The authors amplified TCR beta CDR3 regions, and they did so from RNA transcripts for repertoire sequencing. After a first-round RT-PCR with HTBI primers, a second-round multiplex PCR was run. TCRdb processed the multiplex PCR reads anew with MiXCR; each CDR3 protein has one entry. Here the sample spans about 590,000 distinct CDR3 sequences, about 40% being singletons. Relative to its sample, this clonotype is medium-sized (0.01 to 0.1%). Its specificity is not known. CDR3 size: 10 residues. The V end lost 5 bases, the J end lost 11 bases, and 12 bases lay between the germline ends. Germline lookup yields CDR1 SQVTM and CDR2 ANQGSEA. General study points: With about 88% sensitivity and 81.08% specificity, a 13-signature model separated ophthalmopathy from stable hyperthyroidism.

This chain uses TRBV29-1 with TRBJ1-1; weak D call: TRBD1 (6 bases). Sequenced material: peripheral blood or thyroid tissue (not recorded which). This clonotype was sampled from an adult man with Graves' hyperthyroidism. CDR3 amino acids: CSVLTGFAFF. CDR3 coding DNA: TGCAGCGTTCTTACAGGGTTTGCTTTCTTT.